The 21 T cell receptor beta chains below come from one sample, sequenced in a study of shared clonotypes between healthy human individuals. Measured with immunoSEQ multiplex PCR; TCRdb has only the in-frame clones, and not every one. Of just over 2,000,000 clones detected, just under 95% appear once; the ten largest clones hold roughly 1.1%. Terminally differentiated effector memory CD45RA+ cells were excluded from the naive CD8 cells, which were CD45RO-negative and positively selected for CCR7. The specimen was naive CD8+ T cells sorted from blood. These receptors all stem from a man between 18 and 29 years old in good health.

This chain joins TRBV19 and TRBJ1-6; D gene unclear. The V gene lost 7 bases and the J gene lost 3 bases, with 13 bases spanning the gap. Germline CDR1 and CDR2: LNHDA and SQIVND (reference sequence). The CDR3 loop spans 15 amino acids. In DNA form, the CDR3 reads TGTGCCAGTAACGAGCCCGGTGTCTATAATTCACCCCTCCACTTT. Its protein product is CASNEPGVYNSPLHF.

The DNA for the CDR3 is TGTGCCAGCAGTGTTGGACTGGTCTACGAGCAGTACTTC. As protein: CASSVGLVYEQYF. The chain uses TRBV2 and TRBJ2-7, with TRBD2 as a possible D gene (5 bases). Germline-derived CDR1 and CDR2 are SNHLY and FYNNEI. The CDR3 runs 13 residues. V was cut by 4 bases and J by 3 bases, with 10 bases left in between. The full variable domain, in which reference TRBV2 and TRBJ2-7 provide the parts outside the CDR3, is EPEVTQTPSHQVTQMGQEVILRCVPISNHLYFYWYRQILGQKVEFLVSFYNNEISEKSEIFDDQFSVERPDGSNFTLKIRSTKLEDSAMYFCASSVGLVYEQYFGPGTRLTVT.

As DNA, the CDR3 is TGCGCCAGCAGCCATAGACAGGGCCGGGACTATGGCTACACCTTC. It encodes CASSHRQGRDYGYTF. The chain has TRBV4-1 and TRBJ1-2; 7 positions match TRBD1. Germline V gene data show CDR1 as MGHRA and CDR2 as YSYEKL. The trim removed 3 bases at V and 3 bases at J, leaving 7 bases unmatched. This CDR3 has 15 amino acids.

The chain couples TRBV4-3 to TRBJ2-7, with D perhaps matching TRBD2 (5 bases). CDR1 and CDR2 from the germline V gene are LGHNA and YSLEER. V lost 0 bases to trimming and J lost 2 bases, with 17 bases between them. The CDR3 runs to 17 residues. CDR3 protein: CASSQEFHGDGAYEQYF. The CDR3, as DNA: TGCGCCAGCAGCCAAGAGTTTCACGGGGATGGGGCCTACGAGCAGTACTTC.

This clone was recorded once. V usage is TRBV6-5 and J usage is TRBJ2-7; 7 bases line up with TRBD1. The CDR3 spans 16 residues. CDR1 and CDR2 from the germline V gene are MNHEY and SVGAGI. V shed 2 bases and J 3 bases; nucleotides not matched to a gene: 10. The CDR3 DNA reads as TGTGCCAGCAGTTACGATGACCCCGGGACAGACTACGAGCAGTACTTC. It translates to CASSYDDPGTDYEQYF.

The CDR3 spells CASSQVSQNTEAFF. In DNA, the CDR3 is TGCGCCAGCAGCCAAGTCAGCCAGAACACTGAAGCTTTCTTT. The chain employs TRBV4-1 and TRBJ1-1, with D unclear. CDR1 MGHRA and CDR2 YSYEKL come from the germline V gene. CDR3 length equals 14 residues. The V end lost 1 base, the J end lost 1 base, and 7 bases lay between the germline ends.

The V gene is TRBV13, the J gene TRBJ1-1; 10 nucleotides align to TRBD1. The CDR3 sequence is 15 residues long. Per the germline V gene, CDR1 is PRHDT and CDR2 is FYEKMQ (reference sequence). The junction had 5 bases not matched to a gene; V was cut back by 4 bases and J by 3 bases. CDR3 sequence: CASSSPGTGDTEAFF. The DNA of the CDR3 is TGTGCCAGCAGCTCGCCCGGGACAGGGGACACTGAAGCTTTCTTT.

This clone has a single count. The chain recombines TRBV4-3 with TRBJ1-3; D is perhaps TRBD1 (5 bases). The germline CDR1 and CDR2 sequences are LGHNA and YSLEER. This CDR3 region has 17 residues. Trimming took 0 bases from V and 1 from J, leaving 13 bases between them. DNA of the CDR3: TGCGCCAGCAGCCAAGAACCATGGGGGGAGTCTGGAAACACCATATATTTT. Protein sequence: CASSQEPWGESGNTIYF.

The V and J genes are TRBV19 and TRBJ1-1; weak D call: TRBD1 (5 bases). This CDR3 has 14 residues. Germline lookup yields CDR1 LNHDA and CDR2 SQIVND (reference sequence). Trimming removed 4 bases at V and 1 base at J, with 10 bases between. CDR3 nucleotide sequence: TGTGCCAGTAGTAGAATCGACAGGAACACTGAAGCTTTCTTT. Amino acid sequence: CASSRIDRNTEAFF.

Only one count was recorded for this clone. The chain joins TRBV15 to TRBJ2-7; TRBD1 matches at 7 bases. The CDR3 contains 13 residues. Germline lookup yields CDR1 LNHNV and CDR2 YYDKDF (reference sequence). J lost 6 bases, V lost 4 bases, and 6 bases had no gene match. The CDR3 DNA follows: TGTGCCACCAGCACAGTGGACAGGTCCGAGCAGTACTTC. This codes for CATSTVDRSEQYF.

J is TRBJ2-7 and V is TRBV27; weak D call: TRBD1 (6 bases). CDR1 MNHEY and CDR2 SMNVEV come from the germline V gene (reference sequence). V was clipped by 5 bases and J by 7 bases, with 24 bases between them. The CDR3 has 16 residues. The CDR3 sequence: CASSLLGTTGQMEQYF. As DNA, the CDR3 is TGTGCCAGCAGTCTCTTGGGGACAACGGGTCAAATGGAGCAGTACTTC.

This clone was counted once. The chain uses TRBV5-6 and TRBJ2-3; the D call may be TRBD1 or TRBD2 (5 bases each). The V end was cut by 1 base, the J end by 5 bases, with 8 bases between. CDR1 and CDR2 (germline): SGHDT, YYEEEE. This CDR3 spans 13 amino acids. The CDR3 loop is CASSLNGGDTQYF. Here the CDR3 DNA reads TGTGCCAGCAGCTTGAATGGGGGAGATACGCAGTATTTT.

J is TRBJ2-5 and V is TRBV6-6, with 11 bases aligning to TRBD2. The CDR3 runs to 16 residues. J gave up 1 base and V 2 bases, and 3 bases lay outside the gene matches. CDR1 MNHNY and CDR2 SVGAGI come from the germline V gene (reference sequence). The CDR3 here is CASSYGGTSGQETQYF. CDR3 bases: TGTGCCAGCAGTTACGGAGGGACTAGCGGCCAAGAGACCCAGTACTTC.

The chain recombines TRBV4-1 with TRBJ2-3; possible D gene TRBD1, 5 bases. The V gene lost 0 bases and the J gene lost 3 bases, with 10 bases spanning the gap. In germline, CDR1 is MGHRA, CDR2 YSYEKL. The CDR3 contains 15 residues. The CDR3 DNA is TGCGCCAGCAGCCAAGATATGGGGCTTACAGATACGCAGTATTTT. Translating it yields CASSQDMGLTDTQYF.

The chain employs TRBV6-1 and TRBJ2-3, with TRBD2 matching over 7 bases. CDR3 length: 13 residues. Germline trimming cut 7 bases from V and 3 bases from J; bases unmatched to any gene: 4. The germline V gene has CDR1 MNHNS and CDR2 SASEGT. The CDR3 loop reads CASKGLITDTQYF. CDR3 DNA: TGTGCCAGCAAGGGACTAATAACAGATACGCAGTATTTT.

The chain has TRBV7-9 and TRBJ2-7; the D gene could be TRBD1 or TRBD2 (5 bases each). The CDR3 extends over 13 amino acids. V lost 5 bases and J 0 bases, leaving 8 bases between the germline ends. In germline, CDR1 is SEHNR, CDR2 FQNEAQ (reference sequence). CDR3 protein: CASSGDGSYEQYF. The CDR3 DNA reads as TGTGCCAGCAGCGGGGACGGCTCCTACGAGCAGTACTTC.

V and J are TRBV7-9 and TRBJ2-2, with 8 bases identical to TRBD2. Losses at the gene ends were 0 bases for V and 2 bases for J; bases not matched to a gene: 11. CDR1 is SEHNR and CDR2 is FQNEAQ in the germline V gene (reference sequence). The CDR3 length is 19 residues. The CDR3 loop reads CASSLAVAGPRDNTGELFF. CDR3 nucleotides: TGTGCCAGCAGCTTAGCCGTAGCGGGACCTCGCGATAACACCGGGGAGCTGTTTTTT.

This chain links TRBV2 with TRBJ2-5; either TRBD1 or TRBD2 may fit D (5 bases each). Germline assignment: CDR1 SNHLY and CDR2 FYNNEI. Trimming removed 5 bases from V and 5 bases from J, with 21 bases in between. The CDR3 contains 16 residues. For the CDR3, the DNA is TGTGCCAGCAGTCCTGGGGGAGAGGGGTCTGGGGAGACCCAGTACTTC. Its translation is CASSPGGEGSGETQYF.

The genes are TRBV7-9 and TRBJ1-1; TRBD1 agrees at 7 bases. The trim removed 4 bases at V and 4 bases at J, leaving 9 bases unmatched. This CDR3 is built from 15 residues. Germline V gives CDR1 SEHNR, CDR2 FQNEAQ (reference sequence). CDR3 loop: CASSSTEGAATEAFF. DNA of the CDR3: TGTGCCAGCAGCTCCACAGAGGGGGCGGCCACTGAAGCTTTCTTT.

V gene TRBV9 combines with J gene TRBJ1-2; D uncertain. The CDR3 totals 15 residues. V lost 1 base and J 0 bases, leaving 10 bases between the germline ends. Germline lookup yields CDR1 SGDLS and CDR2 YYNGEE. CDR3 in DNA: TGTGCCAGCAGCGTATTTCAGGCCCCTAACTATGGCTACACCTTC. This codes for CASSVFQAPNYGYTF. Supplemented by reference TRBV9 and TRBJ1-2, the full variable domain reads DSGVTQTPKHLITATGQRVTLRCSPRSGDLSVYWYQQSLDQGLQFLIQYYNGEERAKGNILERFSAQQFPDLHSELNLSSLELGDSALYFCASSVFQAPNYGYTFGSGTRLTVV.

V gene TRBV5-5 combines with J gene TRBJ2-2, with 9 bases that match TRBD2. Germline lookup yields CDR1 SGHKS and CDR2 YYEKEE (reference sequence). The CDR3 runs to 16 residues. The V gene end was trimmed by 4 bases and the J gene end by 4 bases; junction bases not matched to a gene: 8. CDR3 sequence: CASSETSGPFTGELFF. CDR3 in DNA: TGTGCCAGCAGCGAAACTAGCGGGCCGTTCACCGGGGAGCTGTTTTTT.